This T cell receptor beta chain stems from a study of T cells after yellow fever vaccination. Ten or more counts support this clonotype. MiXCR, run by TCRdb on the 5' RACE reads, gives a single entry per CDR3 protein. The table has under 300,000 distinct CDR3 sequences, about 7% seen once. With 4 bases clipped from V and 4 bases from J, the junction kept 7 bases outside the gene matches. Germline loops: CDR1 LGHDT, CDR2 YNNKEL (reference sequence). There are 15 residues in the CDR3. This clonotype was sampled from a man aged 25 to 40 who received the YFV17D yellow fever vaccine. Source: CD4+ T cells sorted from PBMCs, taken 15 days after the yellow fever booster vaccination. The chain uses TRBV3-1 and TRBJ2-3; 8 bases align to TRBD2. The CDR3 nucleotides read TGTGCCAGCAGCCCGGGACTAGTCAGAGCAGATACGCAGTATTTT. Its protein is CASSPGLVRADTQYF.